This note documents a single T cell receptor beta chain sequence. This same CDR3 is encoded by further DNA sequences in the sample. The sample comes from a study of blood T cell repertoires in COVID-19. Background on the study: Sources were T cells, B-cell-depleted T cells, or PBMCs; the material itself was cDNA or gDNA.

The CDR3 covers 12 residues. CDR1 is LGHDT, CDR2 YNNKEL, per germline (reference sequence). V lost 1 base to trimming and J lost 5 bases, with 5 bases between them. The table came from immunoSEQ multiplex PCR; TCRdb's copy has only in-frame clones and leaves some out. The repertoire holds around 180,000 clones, with about 83% as singletons. The V call is TRBV3-1 (or the pseudogene TRBV3-2), the J call TRBJ1-2, with D perhaps matching TRBD1 (5 bases). Material: peripheral blood. This receptor was obtained from a human donor in a cohort sampled during active COVID-19. CDR3 sequence: CASSQAGYGYTF. The CDR3 nucleotides read TGTGCCAGCAGCCAAGCAGGGTATGGCTACACCTTC.